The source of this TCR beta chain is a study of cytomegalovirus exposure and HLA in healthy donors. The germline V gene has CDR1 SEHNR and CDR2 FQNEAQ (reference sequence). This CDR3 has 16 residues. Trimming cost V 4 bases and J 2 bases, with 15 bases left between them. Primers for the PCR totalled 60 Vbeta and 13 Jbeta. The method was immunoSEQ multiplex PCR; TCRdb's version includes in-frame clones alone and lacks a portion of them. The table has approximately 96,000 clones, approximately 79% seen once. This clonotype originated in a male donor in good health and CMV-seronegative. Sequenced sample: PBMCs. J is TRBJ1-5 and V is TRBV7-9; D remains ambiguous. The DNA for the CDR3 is TGTGCCAGCAGCTCCGACCTAACTCGGGGCAATCAGCCCCAGCATTTT. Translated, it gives CASSSDLTRGNQPQHF.